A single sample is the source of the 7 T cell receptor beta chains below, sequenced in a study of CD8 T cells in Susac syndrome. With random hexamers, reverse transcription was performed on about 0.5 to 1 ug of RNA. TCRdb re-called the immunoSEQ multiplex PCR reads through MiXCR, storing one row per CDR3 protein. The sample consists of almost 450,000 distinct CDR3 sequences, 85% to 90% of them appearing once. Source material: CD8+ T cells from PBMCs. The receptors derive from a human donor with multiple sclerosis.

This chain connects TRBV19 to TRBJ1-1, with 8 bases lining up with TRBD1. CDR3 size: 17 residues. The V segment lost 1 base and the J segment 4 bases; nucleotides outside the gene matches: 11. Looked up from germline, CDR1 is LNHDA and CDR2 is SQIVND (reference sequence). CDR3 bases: TGTGCCAGTAGTATAGGAGACAGGGGAATCTTCCGCACTGAAGCTTTCTTT. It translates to CASSIGDRGIFRTEAFF.

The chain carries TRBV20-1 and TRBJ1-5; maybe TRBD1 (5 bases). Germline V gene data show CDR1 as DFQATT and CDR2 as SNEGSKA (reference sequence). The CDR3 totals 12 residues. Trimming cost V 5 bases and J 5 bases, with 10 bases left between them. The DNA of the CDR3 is TGCAGTGCTGAGGGGATTGATCAGCCCCAGCATTTT. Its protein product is CSAEGIDQPQHF.

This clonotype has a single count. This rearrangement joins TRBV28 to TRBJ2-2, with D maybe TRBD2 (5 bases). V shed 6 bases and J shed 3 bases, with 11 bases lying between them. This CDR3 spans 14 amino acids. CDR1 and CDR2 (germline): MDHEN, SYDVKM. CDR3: CASSSLVDTGELFF. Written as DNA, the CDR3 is TGTGCCAGCAGCTCACTAGTCGACACCGGGGAGCTGTTTTTT.

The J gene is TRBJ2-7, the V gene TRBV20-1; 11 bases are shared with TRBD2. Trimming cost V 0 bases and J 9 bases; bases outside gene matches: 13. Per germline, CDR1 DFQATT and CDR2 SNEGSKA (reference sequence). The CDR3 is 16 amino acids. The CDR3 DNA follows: TGCAGTGCTAGAGATTTCAGGCTAGCGGGGGGACCCGGGCAGTACTTC. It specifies CSARDFRLAGGPGQYF.

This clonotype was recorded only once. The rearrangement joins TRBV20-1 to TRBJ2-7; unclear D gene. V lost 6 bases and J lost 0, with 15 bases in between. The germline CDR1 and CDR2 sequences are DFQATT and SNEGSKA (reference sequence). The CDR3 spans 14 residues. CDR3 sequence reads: CSALGSISSYEQYF. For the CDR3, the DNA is TGCAGTGCCCTGGGAAGCATAAGCTCCTACGAGCAGTACTTC.

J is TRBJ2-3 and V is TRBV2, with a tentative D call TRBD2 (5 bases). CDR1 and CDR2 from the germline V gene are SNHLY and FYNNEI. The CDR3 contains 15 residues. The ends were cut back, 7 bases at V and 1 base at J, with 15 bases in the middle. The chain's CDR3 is CASIGNPPGTDTQYF. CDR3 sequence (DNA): TGTGCCAGCATCGGGAACCCGCCAGGCACAGATACGCAGTATTTT.

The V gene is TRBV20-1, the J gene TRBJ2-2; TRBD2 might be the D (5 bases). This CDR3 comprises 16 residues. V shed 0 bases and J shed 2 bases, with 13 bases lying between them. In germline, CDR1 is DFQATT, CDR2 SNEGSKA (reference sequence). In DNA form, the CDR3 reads TGCAGTGCTAGAGATGTAGGGCTAGCAAACACCGGGGAGCTGTTTTTT. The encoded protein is CSARDVGLANTGELFF.